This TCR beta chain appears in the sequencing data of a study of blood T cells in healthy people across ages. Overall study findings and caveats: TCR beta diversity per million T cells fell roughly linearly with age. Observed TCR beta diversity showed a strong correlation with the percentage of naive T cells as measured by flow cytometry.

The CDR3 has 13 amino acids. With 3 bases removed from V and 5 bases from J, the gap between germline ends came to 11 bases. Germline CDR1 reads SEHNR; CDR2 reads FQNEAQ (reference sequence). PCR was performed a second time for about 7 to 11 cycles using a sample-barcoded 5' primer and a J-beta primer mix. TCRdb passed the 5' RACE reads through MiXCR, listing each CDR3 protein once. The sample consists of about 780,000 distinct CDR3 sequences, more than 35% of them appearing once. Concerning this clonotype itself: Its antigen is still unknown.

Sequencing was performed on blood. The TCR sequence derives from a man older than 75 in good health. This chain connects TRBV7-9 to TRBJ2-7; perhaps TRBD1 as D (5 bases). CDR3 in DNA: TGTGCCAGCAGCTTTAAAGGGGCCCACGAGCAGTACTTC. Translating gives CASSFKGAHEQYF.